The 25 T cell receptor beta chains below come from one sample, sequenced in a study of blood T cell repertoires in COVID-19. Repertoires were generated with immunoSEQ multiplex PCR, while TCRdb's copy carries only in-frame clones and drops some. The top ten hold approximately 14% of the sample, which has about 15,000 clones, around 75% seen once. Sequencing was carried out using peripheral blood. The receptors here all came from a man aged 55 to 70 with acute or convalescent COVID-19.

This chain links TRBV6-2 or TRBV6-3 with TRBJ1-2, with TRBD1 as a possible D gene (6 bases). Trimming stripped 4 bases from V and 0 bases from J, with 15 bases between. Germline CDR1 MNHEY, CDR2 SVGEGT. The CDR3 has 16 amino acids. CDR3 bases: TGTGCCAGCAGTTCGGTATTGACAGGACCTAACTATGGCTACACCTTC. As protein: CASSSVLTGPNYGYTF.

The CDR3 nucleotides read TGTGCCAGCAGATCCGGGACAGGTCATCAGCCCCAGCATTTT. This sequence encodes CASRSGTGHQPQHF. This sequence joins TRBV27 and TRBJ1-5; TRBD1 aligns across 8 bases. From germline, CDR1 is MNHEY and CDR2 SMNVEV (reference sequence). J gave up 5 bases and V 6 bases, and 6 bases lay outside the gene matches. The CDR3 has 14 amino acids.

V and J are TRBV9 and TRBJ2-3, with 10 bases identical to TRBD2. Germline V CDR1 and CDR2: SGDLS, YYNGEE. J was trimmed by 2 bases and V by 5 bases; bases with no gene match: 5. The CDR3 contains 15 residues. CDR3 sequence: CASRPSGGNTDTQYF. The CDR3 DNA sequence: TGTGCCAGCAGACCTAGCGGGGGAAACACAGATACGCAGTATTTT. The entire variable domain, with the rest obtained from reference TRBV9 and TRBJ2-3, is as follows: DSGVTQTPKHLITATGQRVTLRCSPRSGDLSVYWYQQSLDQGLQFLIQYYNGEERAKGNILERFSAQQFPDLHSELNLSSLELGDSALYFCASRPSGGNTDTQYFGPGTRLTVL.

J is TRBJ2-3 and V is TRBV9; 8 bases align to TRBD2. Germline lookup yields CDR1 SGDLS and CDR2 YYNGEE. V trimming: 4 bases; J trimming: 3 bases; junction bases outside the gene matches: 4. This CDR3 spans 14 amino acids. Written as DNA, the CDR3 is TGTGCCAGCAGCCAAGGGACTAGGACAGATACGCAGTATTTT. This gives the protein CASSQGTRTDTQYF. The full variable domain, completed using reference TRBV9 and TRBJ2-3, is DSGVTQTPKHLITATGQRVTLRCSPRSGDLSVYWYQQSLDQGLQFLIQYYNGEERAKGNILERFSAQQFPDLHSELNLSSLELGDSALYFCASSQGTRTDTQYFGPGTRLTVL.

The chain joins TRBV6-5 to TRBJ2-7, with D unclear. This CDR3 is built from 14 residues. V gave up 5 bases and J gave up 3 bases, with 14 bases separating them. In germline, CDR1 is MNHEY, CDR2 SVGAGI. CDR3 in DNA: TGTGCCAGCAGTCGCACAGATATTAACTACGAGCAGTACTTC. The encoded protein is CASSRTDINYEQYF.

This rearrangement joins TRBV4-1 to TRBJ1-2, with no clear D. This CDR3 is built from 13 residues. Germline V gives CDR1 MGHRA, CDR2 YSYEKL. Trimming took 0 bases from V and 7 from J, leaving 9 bases between them. This CDR3 is CASSQDYRGGYTF. The CDR3 DNA reads as TGCGCCAGCAGCCAAGACTACCGGGGTGGCTACACCTTC.

The chain uses TRBV19 and TRBJ1-1; D is possibly TRBD1 (6 bases). Between the trimmed V and J ends, which lost 7 bases and 5 bases, there was a span of 20 bases. The CDR3 is 15 amino acids. Germline assignment: CDR1 LNHDA and CDR2 SQIVND (reference sequence). This chain's CDR3 is CASTPSSGQGTEAFF. The CDR3 region has the DNA TGTGCCAGTACGCCTTCGTCGGGGCAGGGGACTGAAGCTTTCTTT.

The count of this clone is one. The chain recombines TRBV4-2 with TRBJ2-7, with D possibly TRBD1 on 6 matching bases. The germline V and J ends were trimmed by 0 bases and 2 bases, with 14 bases remaining between them. The germline V gene encodes CDR1 LGHNA and CDR2 YNFKEQ. This CDR3 is built from 16 residues. CDR3 bases: TGTGCCAGCAGCCAAGATTTTGCTAGGGGGACCTACGAGCAGTACTTC. Translating it yields CASSQDFARGTYEQYF.

The chain carries TRBV15 and TRBJ1-4, with D perhaps matching TRBD1 (6 bases). The V end lost 0 bases, the J end lost 7 bases, and 15 bases lay between the germline ends. This CDR3 is 16 amino acids long. CDR1 is LNHNV and CDR2 is YYDKDF in the germline V gene (reference sequence). CDR3 in amino acids: CATSREGQGRSEKLFF. The CDR3 DNA reads TGTGCCACCAGCAGAGAGGGGCAGGGGAGAAGTGAAAAACTGTTTTTT.

The CDR3 spells CASTGQPGNTIYF. Here the CDR3 DNA reads TGTGCCAGTACTGGACAGCCTGGAAACACCATATATTTT. The rearrangement uses TRBV19 and TRBJ1-3; D may be TRBD1 (6 bases). Germline V gene sequence: CDR1 LNHDA, CDR2 SQIVND (reference sequence). This CDR3 is 13 amino acids long. V was clipped by 7 bases and J by 2 bases, with 9 bases between them.

The chain combines TRBV2 with TRBJ1-6, with D maybe TRBD1 (5 bases). V was pared by 6 bases and J by 7 bases, with 19 bases between. The CDR3 is made up of 16 amino acids. Per the germline V gene, CDR1 is SNHLY and CDR2 is FYNNEI. The chain's CDR3 is CASRDTSLVRNSPLHF. In DNA, the CDR3 is TGTGCCAGCAGGGACACTTCGTTGGTAAGGAATTCACCCCTCCACTTT.

This clone is hyperexpanded within its sample. The V call is TRBV6-2 or TRBV6-3, the J call TRBJ2-2, with 8 bases identical to TRBD1. CDR1 is MNHEY, CDR2 SVGEGT, per germline. The CDR3 loop spans 16 amino acids. Unmatched junction bases numbered 5, after V lost 0 bases and J lost 5 bases. The CDR3 DNA is TGTGCCAGCAGTTACTCTCAGGGGGCTATGACCGGGGAGCTGTTTTTT. Protein: CASSYSQGAMTGELFF.

The chain has TRBV19 and TRBJ2-2; 9 bases fit TRBD1. Germline V CDR1 and CDR2: LNHDA, SQIVND (reference sequence). This CDR3 contains 15 residues. V shed 6 bases, J shed 4 bases, and the junction held 6 bases outside the gene matches. CDR3 loop: CASRAGQGLTGELFF. Here the CDR3 DNA reads TGTGCCAGTAGAGCGGGACAGGGCCTCACCGGGGAGCTGTTTTTT.

The chain employs TRBV4-1 and TRBJ1-3, with 7 bases matching TRBD1. The ends lost 4 bases at V and 0 bases at J; junction bases unmatched: 3. Germline V gene lookup returns CDR1 MGHRA and CDR2 YSYEKL. The CDR3 spans 15 residues. CDR3 DNA sequence: TGCGCCAGCAGCCGCGGGGACAGCTCTGGAAACACCATATATTTT. Translating gives CASSRGDSSGNTIYF.

The V call is TRBV19, the J call TRBJ2-1, with 10 bases lining up with TRBD1. Germline CDR1 and CDR2: LNHDA and SQIVND (reference sequence). This CDR3 spans 14 amino acids. J was trimmed by 9 bases and V by 3 bases; bases with no gene match: 5. The CDR3 loop is CASSIDRGLGEQFF. DNA for the CDR3: TGTGCCAGTAGTATTGACAGGGGGCTTGGTGAGCAGTTCTTC.

The chain joins TRBV12-3 or TRBV12-4 to TRBJ2-1; 8 bases match TRBD2. The CDR3 contains 13 residues. Trimming at V came to 5 bases and at J to 9 bases, leaving 6 bases not matched to a gene. The CDR3: CASSPGLAGEQFF. The CDR3 region has the DNA TGTGCCAGCAGTCCCGGACTAGCTGGTGAGCAGTTCTTC.

The rearrangement links TRBV5-1 to TRBJ1-1; D is unresolved. V gave up 6 bases and J gave up 0 bases, with 15 bases separating them. The CDR3 sequence is 15 residues long. Per germline, CDR1 SGHRS and CDR2 YFSETQ. The CDR3 sequence: CASTLNPNMNTEAFF. The CDR3 nucleotides are TGCGCCAGCACCTTAAACCCCAACATGAACACTGAAGCTTTCTTT.

This chain uses TRBV5-1 with TRBJ2-5, with TRBD2 identical over 13 bases. The CDR3 is 15 amino acids. Per the germline V gene, CDR1 is SGHRS and CDR2 is YFSETQ. Unmatched junction bases numbered 5, after V lost 4 bases and J lost 5 bases. CDR3 nucleotides: TGCGCCAGCAGCGGACTAGCGGGAGAGAGGGAGACCCAGTACTTC. Its translation is CASSGLAGERETQYF.

This clone appeared a few times. The V gene is TRBV7-9, the J gene TRBJ2-3; weak D call: TRBD1 (7 bases). Germline lookup yields CDR1 SEHNR and CDR2 FQNEAQ (reference sequence). This CDR3 has 14 residues. Between the trimmed V and J ends, which lost 5 bases and 0 bases, there was a span of 9 bases. CDR3 loop: CASSQGGSTDTQYF. CDR3 sequence (DNA): TGTGCCAGCAGCCAGGGGGGAAGCACAGATACGCAGTATTTT. Full variable domain (remainder filled in from reference TRBV7-9 and TRBJ2-3): DTGVSQNPRHKITKRGQNVTFRCDPISEHNRLYWYRQTLGQGPEFLTYFQNEAQLEKSRLLSDRFSAERPKGSFSTLEIQRTEQGDSAMYLCASSQGGSTDTQYFGPGTRLTVL.

J is TRBJ2-1 and V is TRBV7-2; 9 bases map to TRBD2. The ends lost 4 bases at V and 0 bases at J; junction bases unmatched: 4. The CDR3 consists of 16 residues. The germline CDR1 and CDR2 sequences are SGHTA and FQGNSA. CDR3: CASSSQRGASYNEQFF. The DNA of the CDR3 is TGTGCCAGCAGCTCCCAGCGGGGGGCCTCCTACAATGAGCAGTTCTTC.

The chain has TRBV7-2 and TRBJ1-5; D call uncertain. CDR3 length equals 15 residues. V lost 1 base, J lost 3 bases, and 10 bases lay in between. Germline loops: CDR1 SGHTA, CDR2 FQGNSA. The CDR3 spells CASSLVTENNQPQHF. The DNA for the CDR3 is TGTGCCAGCAGCTTAGTTACAGAGAACAATCAGCCCCAGCATTTT.

This clone was seen a single time. The chain joins TRBV4-3 to TRBJ1-4; TRBD1 matches 10 bases. V gave up 3 bases and J gave up 5 bases; unmatched junction bases: 3. The CDR3 totals 15 residues. Germline CDR1 LGHNA, CDR2 YSLEER. The CDR3 DNA is TGCGCCAGCAGCCACGGGACAGGGGCAAATGAAAAACTGTTTTTT. Translating gives CASSHGTGANEKLFF.

The CDR3 spells CASSHTTAGPYEQYF. The CDR3 region has the DNA TGTGCCAGCAGCCACACCACTGCGGGGCCCTACGAGCAGTACTTC. The chain is built from TRBV3-1 (or the pseudogene TRBV3-2) and TRBJ2-7; possible D gene TRBD2, 6 bases. This CDR3 is built from 15 residues. V dropped 3 bases and J dropped 2 bases, with 14 bases sitting between them. CDR1 is LGHDT and CDR2 is YNNKEL in the germline V gene (reference sequence).

V and J are TRBV6-2 or TRBV6-3 and TRBJ2-7, with 7 bases lining up with TRBD1. The CDR3 extends over 15 amino acids. Germline V gene data show CDR1 as MNHEY and CDR2 as SVGEGT. The trim removed 3 bases at V and 0 bases at J, leaving 5 bases unmatched. CDR3: CASSYQGDSSYEQYF. The CDR3 nucleotides are TGTGCCAGCAGTTATCAGGGGGACAGCTCCTACGAGCAGTACTTC.

The chain uses TRBV3-1 (or the pseudogene TRBV3-2) and TRBJ2-2, with TRBD2 identical over 8 bases. CDR1 is LGHDT and CDR2 is YNNKEL in the germline V gene (reference sequence). V dropped 0 bases and J dropped 4; count of bases not matched to a gene: 1. There are 15 residues in the CDR3. This CDR3 reads CASSQDRGGTGELFF. For the CDR3, the DNA is TGTGCCAGCAGCCAAGATCGGGGGGGCACCGGGGAGCTGTTTTTT.